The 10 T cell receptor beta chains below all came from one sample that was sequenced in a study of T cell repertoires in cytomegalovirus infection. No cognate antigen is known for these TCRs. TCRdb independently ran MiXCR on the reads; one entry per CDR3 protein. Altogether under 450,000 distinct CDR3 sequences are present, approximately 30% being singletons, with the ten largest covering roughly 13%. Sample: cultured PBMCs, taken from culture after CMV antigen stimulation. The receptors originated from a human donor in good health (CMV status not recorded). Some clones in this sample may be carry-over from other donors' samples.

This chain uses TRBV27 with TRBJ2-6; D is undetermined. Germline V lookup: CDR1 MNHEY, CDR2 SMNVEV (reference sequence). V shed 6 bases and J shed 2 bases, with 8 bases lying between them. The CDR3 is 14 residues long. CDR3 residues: CASRPGAGANVLTF. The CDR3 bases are TGTGCCAGCAGGCCCGGCGCTGGGGCCAACGTCCTGACTTTC. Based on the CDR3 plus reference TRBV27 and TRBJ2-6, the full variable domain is EAQVTQNPRYLITVTGKKLTVTCSQNMNHEYMSWYRQDPGLGLRQIYYSMNVEVTDKGDVPEGYKVSRKEKRNFPLILESPSPNQTSLYFCASRPGAGANVLTFGAGSRLTVL.

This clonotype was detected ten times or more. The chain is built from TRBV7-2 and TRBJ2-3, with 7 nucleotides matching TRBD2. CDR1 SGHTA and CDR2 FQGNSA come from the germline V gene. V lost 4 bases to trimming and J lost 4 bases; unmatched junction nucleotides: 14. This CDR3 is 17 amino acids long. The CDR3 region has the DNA TGTGCCAGCAGCTCCCCCCCGGGGGGACGCGCGGCAGATACGCAGTATTTT. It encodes CASSSPPGGRAADTQYF.

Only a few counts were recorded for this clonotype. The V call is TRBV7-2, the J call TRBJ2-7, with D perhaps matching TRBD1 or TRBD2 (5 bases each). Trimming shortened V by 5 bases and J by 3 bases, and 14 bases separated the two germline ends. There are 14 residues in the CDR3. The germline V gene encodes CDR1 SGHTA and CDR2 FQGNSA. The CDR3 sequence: CASSLGRGNYEQYF. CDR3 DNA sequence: TGTGCCAGCAGCCTGGGACGGGGAAACTACGAGCAGTACTTC.

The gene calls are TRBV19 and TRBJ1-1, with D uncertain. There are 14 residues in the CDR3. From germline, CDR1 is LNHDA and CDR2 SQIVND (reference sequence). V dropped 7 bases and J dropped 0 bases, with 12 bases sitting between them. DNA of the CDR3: TGTGCCAGTAAGGGTCCCCTTATGAACACTGAAGCTTTCTTT. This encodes CASKGPLMNTEAFF.

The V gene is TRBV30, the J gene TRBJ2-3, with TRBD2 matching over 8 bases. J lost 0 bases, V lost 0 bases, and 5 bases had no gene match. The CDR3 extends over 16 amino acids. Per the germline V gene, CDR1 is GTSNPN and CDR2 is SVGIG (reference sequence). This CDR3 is CAWSVLSGTSTDTQYF. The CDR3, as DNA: TGTGCCTGGAGTGTACTTAGCGGGACTAGCACAGATACGCAGTATTTT.

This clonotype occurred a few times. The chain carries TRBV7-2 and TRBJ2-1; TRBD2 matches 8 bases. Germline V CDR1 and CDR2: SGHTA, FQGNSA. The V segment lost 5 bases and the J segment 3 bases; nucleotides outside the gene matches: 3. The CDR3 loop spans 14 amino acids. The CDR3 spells CASSGGLDYNEQFF. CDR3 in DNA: TGTGCCAGCAGCGGGGGACTAGACTACAATGAGCAGTTCTTC.

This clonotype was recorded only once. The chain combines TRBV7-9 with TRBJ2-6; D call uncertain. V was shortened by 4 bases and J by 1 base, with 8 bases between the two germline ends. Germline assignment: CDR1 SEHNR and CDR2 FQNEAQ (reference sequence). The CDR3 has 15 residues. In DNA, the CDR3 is TGTGCCAGCAGCTATCCCTCATCTGGGGCCAACGTCCTGACTTTC. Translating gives CASSYPSSGANVLTF.

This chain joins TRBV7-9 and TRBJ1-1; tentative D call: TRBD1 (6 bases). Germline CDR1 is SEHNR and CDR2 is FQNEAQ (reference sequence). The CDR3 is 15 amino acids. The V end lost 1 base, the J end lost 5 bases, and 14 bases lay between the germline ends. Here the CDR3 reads CASSLGTGSGTEAFF. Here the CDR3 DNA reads TGTGCCAGCAGCTTAGGCACAGGGAGTGGAACTGAAGCTTTCTTT.

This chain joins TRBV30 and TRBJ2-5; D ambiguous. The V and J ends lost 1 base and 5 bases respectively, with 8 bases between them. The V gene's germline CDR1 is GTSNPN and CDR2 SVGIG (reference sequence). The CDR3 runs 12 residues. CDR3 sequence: CAWSDTEETQYF. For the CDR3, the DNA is TGTGCCTGGAGTGATACGGAGGAGACCCAGTACTTC.

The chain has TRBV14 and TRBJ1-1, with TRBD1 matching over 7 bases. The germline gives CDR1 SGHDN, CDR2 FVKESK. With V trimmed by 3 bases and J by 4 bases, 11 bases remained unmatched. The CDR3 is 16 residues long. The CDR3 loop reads CASSQTRQGRGTEAFF. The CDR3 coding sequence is TGTGCCAGCAGCCAGACTCGACAGGGCCGGGGCACTGAAGCTTTCTTT.